This is a list of T cell receptor beta chains from one sample in a study of T-cell memory formation after mild COVID-19. A single record per CDR3 protein comes from TCRdb applying MiXCR to the 5' RACE reads. The repertoire holds hundreds of thousands of distinct CDR3 sequences, about 18% seen once, with approximately 13% in the top ten. The sequenced sample consisted of PBMCs or a T cell subset sorted from them (not recorded which). These receptor sequences come from an adult woman who had mild COVID-19 (a few samples of this study predate the infection). Cell type and time point are not known. Each CDR3 is given with its conserved first and last residue. The D gene is left open where the match is weak. Where a row states a size, it is once, few, many or the class of an expanded clone; other rows omit it.

v_call: TRBV11-2
clone_size: few
j_call: TRBJ2-7
d_call: .
cdr3_aa: CASSLQGPAYEQYF
cdr3_nt: TGTGCCAGCAGTCTTCAGGGCCCGGCCTACGAGCAGTACTTC

v_call: TRBV6-1
clone_size: .
j_call: TRBJ1-5
d_call: TRBD1
cdr3_aa: CASTQDREGNQPQHF
cdr3_nt: TGTGCCAGCACTCAGGACAGGGAGGGCAATCAGCCCCAGCATTTT

v_call: TRBV14
clone_size: once
j_call: TRBJ1-1
d_call: TRBD1
cdr3_aa: CASSQAQGRTTEAFF
cdr3_nt: TGTGCCAGCAGCCAAGCACAGGGGAGGACCACTGAAGCTTTCTTT

v_call: TRBV15
clone_size: few
j_call: TRBJ1-4
d_call: .
cdr3_aa: CATSRGTLTNEKLFF
cdr3_nt: TGTGCCACCAGCAGAGGGACGCTCACTAATGAAAAACTGTTTTTT

v_call: TRBV6-5
clone_size: few
j_call: TRBJ1-1
d_call: .
cdr3_aa: CASSYSSGADGSTEAFF
cdr3_nt: TGTGCCAGCAGTTACTCGAGTGGCGCGGACGGTTCCACTGAAGCTTTCTTT

v_call: TRBV9
clone_size: .
j_call: TRBJ2-2
d_call: TRBD2
cdr3_aa: CASSGLGLAEDTGELFF
cdr3_nt: TGTGCCAGCAGCGGCCTCGGACTAGCGGAGGACACCGGGGAGCTGTTTTTT

v_call: TRBV4-2
clone_size: .
j_call: TRBJ2-3
d_call: .
cdr3_aa: CASSHQLPDRGLSTDTQYF
cdr3_nt: TGTGCCAGCAGCCACCAGCTCCCCGACCGGGGCCTAAGCACAGATACGCAGTATTTT

v_call: TRBV3-1
clone_size: many
j_call: TRBJ2-7
d_call: .
cdr3_aa: CASSQSHRTGPYEQYF
cdr3_nt: TGTGCCAGCAGCCAATCTCACAGAACAGGGCCCTACGAGCAGTACTTC

v_call: TRBV5-4
clone_size: many
j_call: TRBJ2-5
d_call: TRBD2
cdr3_aa: CASSPGLAEETQYF
cdr3_nt: TGTGCCAGCAGCCCGGGACTAGCGGAAGAGACCCAGTACTTC

v_call: TRBV3-1
clone_size: few
j_call: TRBJ2-1
d_call: .
cdr3_aa: CASSQSGVNEQFF
cdr3_nt: TGTGCCAGCAGCCAATCAGGGGTCAATGAGCAGTTCTTC

v_call: TRBV30
clone_size: few
j_call: TRBJ2-7
d_call: TRBD1
cdr3_aa: CAWSVGTGGFYEQYF
cdr3_nt: TGTGCCTGGAGTGTGGGGACAGGGGGCTTCTACGAGCAGTACTTC

v_call: TRBV19
clone_size: few
j_call: TRBJ1-5
d_call: .
cdr3_aa: CASSIGVFSNQPQHF
cdr3_nt: TGTGCCAGTAGTATTGGAGTCTTTAGCAATCAGCCCCAGCATTTT

v_call: TRBV3-1
clone_size: few
j_call: TRBJ2-1
d_call: .
cdr3_aa: CASSPRRSGFYEQFF
cdr3_nt: TGTGCCAGCAGCCCCCGCCGGAGTGGGTTCTATGAGCAGTTCTTC

v_call: TRBV2
clone_size: few
j_call: TRBJ1-2
d_call: .
cdr3_aa: CASSDNQGWDGYTF
cdr3_nt: TGTGCCAGCAGTGATAATCAGGGTTGGGATGGCTACACCTTC

v_call: TRBV4-1
clone_size: few
j_call: TRBJ2-5
d_call: .
cdr3_aa: CASSQEVWHPQETQYF
cdr3_nt: TGCGCCAGCAGCCAAGAAGTGTGGCACCCCCAAGAGACCCAGTACTTC

v_call: TRBV6-5
clone_size: few
j_call: TRBJ1-1
d_call: .
cdr3_aa: CASSYSSGALDTEAFF
cdr3_nt: TGTGCCAGCAGTTACTCGAGCGGGGCGCTGGACACTGAAGCTTTCTTT

v_call: TRBV6-5
clone_size: few
j_call: TRBJ2-7
d_call: .
cdr3_aa: CASSRGRGGSYEQYF
cdr3_nt: TGTGCCAGCAGTCGGGGGAGAGGGGGGAGCTACGAGCAGTACTTC

v_call: TRBV6-2/TRBV6-3
clone_size: few
j_call: TRBJ2-1
d_call: .
cdr3_aa: CASSQPGGSYNEQFF
cdr3_nt: TGTGCCAGCAGCCAACCGGGGGGCAGCTACAATGAGCAGTTCTTC

v_call: TRBV4-3
clone_size: few
j_call: TRBJ2-7
d_call: TRBD2
cdr3_aa: CASSQEGSGDYEQYF
cdr3_nt: TGCGCCAGCAGCCAAGAGGGTAGCGGGGACTACGAGCAGTACTTC

v_call: TRBV12-3/TRBV12-4
clone_size: .
j_call: TRBJ1-5
d_call: .
cdr3_aa: CASSTTRGTQHF
cdr3_nt: TGTGCCAGCAGTACAACCCGCGGCACCCAGCATTTT

v_call: TRBV6-5
clone_size: few
j_call: TRBJ2-7
d_call: .
cdr3_aa: CASGGVDSRSYEQYF
cdr3_nt: TGTGCCAGCGGTGGGGTGGACAGTAGATCCTACGAGCAGTACTTC

v_call: TRBV6-6
clone_size: few
j_call: TRBJ2-2
d_call: .
cdr3_aa: CASSYLPPRGAHTGELFF
cdr3_nt: TGTGCCAGCAGTTACTTGCCCCCTCGGGGGGCGCATACCGGGGAGCTGTTTTTT

v_call: TRBV12-3/TRBV12-4
clone_size: .
j_call: TRBJ1-3
d_call: .
cdr3_aa: CASSFEGGMGNTIYF
cdr3_nt: TGTGCCAGCAGTTTTGAGGGGGGTATGGGAAACACCATATATTTT

v_call: TRBV12-3/TRBV12-4
clone_size: medium-sized
j_call: TRBJ2-7
d_call: TRBD1
cdr3_aa: CASSLGQGYEQYF
cdr3_nt: TGTGCCAGCAGCTTAGGACAGGGCTACGAGCAGTACTTC

v_call: TRBV11-3
clone_size: few
j_call: TRBJ1-4
d_call: TRBD1
cdr3_aa: CASSDRGTNEKLFF
cdr3_nt: TGTGCCAGCAGCGACAGGGGAACTAATGAAAAACTGTTTTTT

v_call: TRBV20-1
clone_size: few
j_call: TRBJ2-2
d_call: TRBD1
cdr3_aa: CSARRGQFANTGELFF
cdr3_nt: TGCAGTGCTAGAAGGGGACAGTTCGCGAACACCGGGGAGCTGTTTTTT